These 15 T cell receptor beta chains came from one sample sequenced in a study of PD-1 and CTLA-4 blockade in melanoma. Libraries were prepared by immunoSEQ multiplex PCR; TCRdb keeps only in-frame clonotypes and omits some of them. The sample has some 33,000 clones, around 90% seen once. Source: CD8+ T cells from peripheral blood, taken from a patient given anti-PD-1 treatment. These receptors were obtained from a human donor with melanoma.

The V call is TRBV4-1, the J call TRBJ2-7, with 11 bases lining up with TRBD1. From germline, CDR1 is MGHRA and CDR2 YSYEKL. V was pared by 3 bases and J by 0 bases, with 4 bases of the junction left unmatched. The CDR3 extends over 16 amino acids. CDR3 region: CASSQGQGVSSYEQYF. The CDR3 region has the DNA TGCGCCAGCAGCCAGGGACAGGGGGTGAGCTCCTACGAGCAGTACTTC.

The chain couples TRBV30 to TRBJ1-2; D uncertain. V was pared by 0 bases and J by 6 bases, with 11 bases between. CDR3 size: 13 residues. Germline values: CDR1 GTSNPN, CDR2 SVGIG (reference sequence). The CDR3 DNA follows: TGTGCCTGGAGTGTACCTGATCTCGATGGCTACACCTTC. The encoded protein is CAWSVPDLDGYTF. Full variable domain (remainder filled in from reference TRBV30 and TRBJ1-2): SQTIHQWPATLVQPVGSPLSLECTVEGTSNPNLYWYRQAAGRGLQLLFYSVGIGQISSEVPQNLSASRPQDRQFILSSKKLLLSDSGFYLCAWSVPDLDGYTFGSGTRLTVV.

The gene calls are TRBV6-5 and TRBJ2-7; perhaps TRBD1 as D (6 bases). V lost 4 bases to trimming and J lost 2 bases, with 12 bases between them. This CDR3 region has 14 residues. CDR1 is MNHEY and CDR2 is SVGAGI in the germline V gene. This chain's CDR3 is CASSSARDTYEQYF. The CDR3 DNA reads as TGTGCCAGCAGTTCGGCTCGGGACACCTACGAGCAGTACTTC.

The chain uses TRBV28 and TRBJ1-1, with D uncertain. CDR3 length equals 12 residues. V was clipped by 3 bases and J by 0 bases, with 2 bases between them. Germline V lookup: CDR1 MDHEN, CDR2 SYDVKM. CDR3 residues: CASSFLNTEAFF. CDR3 in DNA: TGTGCCAGCAGTTTTCTGAACACTGAAGCTTTCTTT.

The chain employs TRBV7-9 and TRBJ2-5; 7 nucleotides match TRBD1. This CDR3 is 15 amino acids long. V lost 4 bases to trimming and J lost 2 bases; unmatched junction nucleotides: 7. Germline V CDR1 and CDR2: SEHNR, FQNEAQ (reference sequence). In DNA, the CDR3 is TGTGCCAGCAGCTCCGGGACAGCCTTACAAGAGACCCAGTACTTC. Encoded protein: CASSSGTALQETQYF.

V is TRBV12-3 or TRBV12-4 and J is TRBJ1-2, with 10 bases aligning to TRBD1. The V and J ends lost 7 bases and 6 bases, in that order; junction bases with no gene match: 5. The CDR3 runs 13 residues. The CDR3 DNA follows: TGTGCCAGCAACCTGGACAGGGGGGATGGCTACACCTTC. Translating gives CASNLDRGDGYTF.

The chain couples TRBV15 to TRBJ1-1; D is unresolved. Trimming took 5 bases from V and 1 from J, leaving 5 bases between them. Looked up from germline, CDR1 is LNHNV and CDR2 is YYDKDF (reference sequence). The CDR3 totals 12 residues. CDR3 in amino acids: CATSAGNTEAFF. CDR3 bases: TGTGCCACCAGCGCCGGGAACACTGAAGCTTTCTTT.

The J gene is TRBJ2-3, the V gene TRBV6-4; D not resolved. Germline V CDR1 and CDR2: MRHNA, SNTAGT. The ends were cut back, 3 bases at V and 0 bases at J, with 7 bases in the middle. CDR3 size: 14 residues. CDR3 region: CASSERVSTDTQYF. CDR3 in DNA: TGTGCCAGCAGTGAAAGGGTCAGCACAGATACGCAGTATTTT.

This chain uses TRBV27 with TRBJ1-3, with a possible D match to TRBD1 (6 bases). The V end lost 4 bases, the J end lost 0 bases, and 10 bases lay between the germline ends. From germline, CDR1 is MNHEY and CDR2 SMNVEV (reference sequence). The CDR3 spans 15 residues. The DNA for the CDR3 is TGTGCCAGCAGTTCGGACAGCAACTCTGGAAACACCATATATTTT. It is translated as CASSSDSNSGNTIYF.

CDR3 bases: TGTGCCAGCAGTGAAGCGCCTAGCGGGGCATCCCAAGAGACCCAGTACTTC. Translated: CASSEAPSGASQETQYF. The rearrangement uses TRBV2 and TRBJ2-5, with 9 bases fitting TRBD2. V lost 0 bases and J lost 1; bases outside the gene matches: 6. The CDR3 is 17 residues long. Germline CDR1 is SNHLY and CDR2 is FYNNEI.

This clone was seen more than once but under ten times. Written as DNA, the CDR3 is TGTGCCACCAGTGATTTTAGAAAGAACTATGGCTACACCTTC. Translation: CATSDFRKNYGYTF. The V gene is TRBV24-1, the J gene TRBJ1-2; D gene uncertain. V gave up 1 base and J gave up 2 bases, with 7 bases separating them. The germline CDR1 and CDR2 sequences are KGHDR and SFDVKD. The CDR3 totals 14 residues.

This clone has a single count. The V and J genes are TRBV7-9 and TRBJ1-6; possibly TRBD1 for D (5 bases). The length of the CDR3 is 15 residues. Trimming removed 5 bases from V and 7 bases from J, with 15 bases in between. CDR1 and CDR2 from the germline V gene are SEHNR and FQNEAQ (reference sequence). Here the CDR3 reads CASSPTAGSNSPLHF. CDR3 in DNA: TGTGCCAGCAGCCCCACCGCAGGGTCAAATTCACCCCTCCACTTT.

The genes are TRBV9 and TRBJ2-7; D is perhaps TRBD1 (6 bases). The germline V gene has CDR1 SGDLS and CDR2 YYNGEE. CDR3 size: 14 residues. Trimming left V 4 bases short and J 0 bases short, with 11 bases between. The CDR3 DNA is TGTGCCAGCAGCCTCCGGGACACCTCCTACGAGCAGTACTTC. This gives the protein CASSLRDTSYEQYF.

V and J are TRBV6-6 and TRBJ1-5, with TRBD1 identical over 7 bases. V shed 0 bases, J shed 0 bases, and the junction held 2 bases outside the gene matches. This CDR3 has 16 amino acids. CDR1 is MNHNY, CDR2 SVGAGI, per germline (reference sequence). The CDR3 sequence is CASSYSKGASNQPQHF. The CDR3 nucleotides read TGTGCCAGCAGTTACTCGAAGGGGGCTAGCAATCAGCCCCAGCATTTT.

The V and J genes are TRBV29-1 and TRBJ2-5; possible D gene TRBD2, 6 bases. The germline gives CDR1 SQVTM, CDR2 ANQGSEA. Trimming removed 6 bases from V and 5 bases from J, with 22 bases in between. The CDR3 extends over 15 amino acids. The CDR3 region is CSVRPTPTRGETQYF. The CDR3 nucleotides are TGCAGCGTCCGCCCTACCCCCACCCGGGGGGAGACCCAGTACTTC.